A selection of T cell receptor beta chains follows, all from one sample in a study of CD4+ T cells in melanoma. Sequencing used immunoSEQ multiplex PCR; TCRdb keeps in-frame clones, though not all of them. The table includes roughly 12,000 clones, approximately 66% detected once. Specimen: cells from a culture (not recorded whether cultured in vitro). These receptors came from a human donor with melanoma. CDR3s include the opening cysteine and the closing phenylalanine or tryptophan. A D gene is named only where the DNA matches it firmly. The listing skips clone size in some rows; elsewhere it reads once, few, many or a size class.

>TRBJ1-1|medium-sized|TRBV5-6|.
TGTGCCAGCAGCTCGGACGATTACACTGAAGCTTTCTTT
CASSSDDYTEAFF
>TRBJ2-1|.|TRBV6-5|TRBD2
TGTGCCAGCAGCGTCCTAGCGGGGGCCCACAATGAGCAGTTCTTC
CASSVLAGAHNEQFF
>TRBJ1-5|.|TRBV7-8|TRBD1
TGTGCCAGCAGCTTGCTTACAGGGGGAAGAGGCAATCAGCCCCAGCATTTT
CASSLLTGGRGNQPQHF
>TRBJ2-5|.|TRBV5-4|TRBD2
TGTGCCAGCAGTCGGACTAGCGGGGGGGCCAACACAGAGACCCAGTACTTC
CASSRTSGGANTETQYF
>TRBJ1-1|.|TRBV5-1|.
TGCGCCAGCAGCTTGGAACCGGCGAACACTGAAGCTTTCTTT
CASSLEPANTEAFF
>TRBJ2-6|.|TRBV7-9|.
TGTGCCAGCAGCTCCAGGGTAGGTGGGGCCAACGTCCTGACTTTC
CASSSRVGGANVLTF
>TRBJ2-3|.|TRBV11-2|TRBD2
TGTGCCAGCAGCTTAGCGGGACTAGGGGTGCGGGATACGCAGTATTTT
CASSLAGLGVRDTQYF
>TRBJ1-5|few|TRBV5-1|.
TGCGCCAGCATCCCGGTCGGTAGCAATCAGCCCCAGCATTTT
CASIPVGSNQPQHF
>TRBJ1-2|.|TRBV6-6|TRBD1
TGTGCCAGCAGTTCAGGGGGTCCTATCTATGGCTACACCTTC
CASSSGGPIYGYTF
>TRBJ2-7|few|TRBV6-5|TRBD1
TGTGCCAGCAGTAAAGGGACAGGGGGCTACGAGCAGTACTTC
CASSKGTGGYEQYF
>TRBJ1-5|.|TRBV2|.
TGTGCCAGCACACCAAAATCTTTTTATAGCAATCAGCCCCAGCATTTT
CASTPKSFYSNQPQHF
>TRBJ1-6|few|TRBV5-6|.
TGTGCCAGCAGCTTGGAAAGGGGCCGGTCACCCCTCCACTTT
CASSLERGRSPLHF
>TRBJ2-2|once|TRBV4-2|.
TGTGCCAGCAGCCCTGCTGTCGGCACCGGGGAGCTGTTTTTT
CASSPAVGTGELFF
>TRBJ1-5|few|TRBV19|.
TGTGCCAGTGCCATGGTTGGTAGCAATCAGCCCCAGCATTTT
CASAMVGSNQPQHF
>TRBJ1-2|few|TRBV29-1|.
TGCAGCGTTGAAAAAACGGGAGAGGTTGGCTACACCTTC
CSVEKTGEVGYTF
>TRBJ2-1|.|TRBV7-9|.
TGTGCCAGCAGCTTGGGGACTTCGGCCTACAATGAGCAGTTCTTC
CASSLGTSAYNEQFF
>TRBJ1-4|.|TRBV7-8|.
TGTGCCAGCAGCAGAGTAGGGGGTTCAGCTAATGAAAAACTGTTTTTT
CASSRVGGSANEKLFF
>TRBJ2-3|.|TRBV7-3|TRBD2
TGTGCCAGCAGCCCGACTAGCGGGGGGGCAGATACGCAGTATTTT
CASSPTSGGADTQYF
>TRBJ1-2|.|TRBV7-8|.
TGTGCCAGCAGCTTGGAAACAGCAGACTATGGCTACACCTTC
CASSLETADYGYTF
>TRBJ1-1|.|TRBV2|.
TGTGCCAGCGACCGCGGGGGGGCGCGTGAAGCTTTCTTT
CASDRGGAREAFF
>TRBJ2-7|few|TRBV18|TRBD2
TGTGCCAGCTCACTTAACTCTGGACTAGCGGGGACCTACGAGCAGTACTTC
CASSLNSGLAGTYEQYF
>TRBJ1-1|.|TRBV12-5|.
TGTGCTAGTGGTTTACTCATCGCGAGGCAAACTGAAGCTTTCTTT
CASGLLIARQTEAFF
>TRBJ1-1|.|TRBV5-1|.
TGCGCCAGCGGGGACGGAGGGGACGAGGGGCTTGAAGCTTTCTTT
CASGDGGDEGLEAFF
>TRBJ1-1|.|TRBV5-1|TRBD1
TGCGCCAGCAGCTTGACAGGGGGAATGAACACTGAAGCTTTCTTT
CASSLTGGMNTEAFF
>TRBJ2-3|.|TRBV18|.
TGTGCCAGCTCACCCGGACAGAATACGCAGTATTTT
CASSPGQNTQYF
>TRBJ2-1|few|TRBV6-6|.
TGTGCCAGCAGTTACTATAAGCCAGAGCAGTTCTTC
CASSYYKPEQFF
>TRBJ2-1|.|TRBV5-8|.
TGTGCCAGCAGCTTGGGGGAAATCAATGAGCAGTTCTTC
CASSLGEINEQFF
>TRBJ1-6|.|TRBV10-1|.
TGCGCCAGCTCTACCGGCCCCCACGAGGCCCTCCACTTT
CASSTGPHEALHF
>TRBJ2-1|.|TRBV30|TRBD2
TGTGCCTGTTTAGCGGGGGCCGGCAATGAGCAGTTCTTC
CACLAGAGNEQFF
>TRBJ2-7|.|TRBV5-1|.
TGCGCCAGCAGCTTGGGGACAGCCGAGAGCTCCTACGAGCAGTACTTC
CASSLGTAESSYEQYF
>TRBJ1-3|medium-sized|TRBV27|TRBD1
TGTGCCAGCAGTTTATCCGGGACAGGGACTGGAAACACCATATATTTT
CASSLSGTGTGNTIYF
>TRBJ1-1|.|TRBV7-8|TRBD1
TGTGCCAGCAGCGGCCGGGACAGGGGGACTTTAACTGAAGCTTTCTTT
CASSGRDRGTLTEAFF
>TRBJ1-1|.|TRBV29-1|TRBD1
TGCAGCGCAGGGGGCTGGAACACTGAAGCTTTCTTT
CSAGGWNTEAFF
>TRBJ2-5|.|TRBV6-1|.
TGTGCCAGCAGTGACTACAGGATCCAAGAGACCCAGTACTTC
CASSDYRIQETQYF
>TRBJ1-5|.|TRBV6-1|.
TGTGCCAGCACTGGAACAGGGAACCAGCCCCAGCATTTT
CASTGTGNQPQHF
>TRBJ2-7|.|TRBV4-1|TRBD1
TGCGCCAGCAGCCAACACGGGACAGGGAGCGACGAGCAGTACTTC
CASSQHGTGSDEQYF
>TRBJ1-4|.|TRBV19|.
TGTGCCAGTAGTATCTTTCGCAGGGGCAGTAGGGAACTGTTTTTT
CASSIFRRGSRELFF
>TRBJ2-2|.|TRBV13|.
TGTGCCAGCAGCTACCGGGGCGAGAACACCGGGGAGCTGTTTTTT
CASSYRGENTGELFF
>TRBJ2-5|.|TRBV7-8|.
TGTGCCAGCAGCTCGGTCAAGACCCAGTACTTC
CASSSVKTQYF
>TRBJ1-2|.|TRBV6-5|TRBD1
TGTGCCAGCAGTGGGACAGGGGATCCGGACTATGGCTACACCTTC
CASSGTGDPDYGYTF
>TRBJ1-2|few|TRBV14|.
TGTGCCAGCAGCCAAGGAGACACCGGCGCGGGCTACACCTTC
CASSQGDTGAGYTF
>TRBJ2-1|.|TRBV11-2|TRBD2
TGTGCCAGCAGCTTGGGACTAGTGAATGAGCAGTTCTTC
CASSLGLVNEQFF
>TRBJ1-1|.|TRBV6-1|.
TGTGCCAGCAGTGTCAGGGGTAGCACTGAAGCTTTCTTT
CASSVRGSTEAFF
>TRBJ1-2|.|TRBV7-9|.
TGTGCCAGCAGCCGGGAGTATGGCTACACCTTC
CASSREYGYTF
>TRBJ1-3|.|TRBV5-4|.
TGTGCCAGCAGCGCCCCTACAGGTTCTGGAAACACCATATATTTT
CASSAPTGSGNTIYF
>TRBJ2-1|.|TRBV9|TRBD2
TGTGCCAGCAGCCCCTCTAGCGGGGGGGATCGCTCCTACAATGAGCAGTTCTTC
CASSPSSGGDRSYNEQFF
>TRBJ2-3|.|TRBV5-1|.
TGCGCCAGCAGCTTTGGGGCCAGGAGGAACACAGATACGCAGTATTTT
CASSFGARRNTDTQYF
>TRBJ1-2|.|TRBV29-1|TRBD1
TGCAGTAACAGGGGGGATCTAGGCGGCTACACCTTC
CSNRGDLGGYTF
>TRBJ2-2|.|TRBV10-1|TRBD1
TGCGCCAGCCCAAATCTTTTTGACAGGGGGTGGACCGGGGAGCTGTTTTTT
CASPNLFDRGWTGELFF
>TRBJ1-3|few|TRBV2|.
TGTGCCAGCAGCCGGGCCCTCTCTGGAAACACCATATATTTT
CASSRALSGNTIYF
>TRBJ2-3|.|TRBV5-1|.
TGCGCCAGCAGCTTGGCTCCAGAACGCACAGATACGCAGTATTTT
CASSLAPERTDTQYF
>TRBJ2-1|few|TRBV4-1|.
TGCGCCAGCAGCCACCCTCGAGTAGGTCCTGAGCAGTTCTTC
CASSHPRVGPEQFF
>TRBJ2-2|.|TRBV15|TRBD1
TGTGCCACCAGCCTGGACAGGGCGTACACCGGGGAGCTGTTTTTT
CATSLDRAYTGELFF
>TRBJ1-4|few|TRBV6-6|TRBD1
TGTGCCAGCAGCCTGGACAGGGGGTTGACTGATGAAAAACTGTTTTTT
CASSLDRGLTDEKLFF
>TRBJ2-2|.|TRBV4-1|.
TGCGCCAGCAGCCAACAGGGGACGAACACCGGGGAGCTGTTTTTT
CASSQQGTNTGELFF